This T cell receptor (beta chain) was found in a study of blood T cell repertoires in COVID-19. Across the whole study: The analysed material was cDNA or gDNA that came from T cells, B-cell-depleted T cells, or PBMCs.

As handled by the study authors: The assay estimated nucleated cells by amplifying reference gene primers. TCRdb's table, derived via immunoSEQ multiplex PCR, lists solely in-frame clones and lacks some. That table gives V, J and clone size, and the DNA gave D and trimming. The table lists 180,000 or so clones, approximately 88% of them singletons. Allocation to cohorts depended on clinical history reported by the participants. Two negative PCRs, clearance, or symptom resolution had been documented for recovered Cohort 3 donors. This CDR3 is built from 16 residues. Germline V gene sequence: CDR1 MGHRA, CDR2 YSYEKL. V gave up 3 bases and J gave up 4 bases, with 13 bases separating them.

The clonotype originates from an older woman who had recovered from COVID-19. The chain carries TRBV4-1 and TRBJ2-6, with D maybe TRBD1 (6 bases). What was sequenced was PBMCs or T cells enriched from blood (not recorded which). The CDR3, as DNA: TGCGCCAGCAGCCAGGCTGGGGGCAGGGGGGCCAACGTCCTGACTTTC. This sequence encodes CASSQAGGRGANVLTF.